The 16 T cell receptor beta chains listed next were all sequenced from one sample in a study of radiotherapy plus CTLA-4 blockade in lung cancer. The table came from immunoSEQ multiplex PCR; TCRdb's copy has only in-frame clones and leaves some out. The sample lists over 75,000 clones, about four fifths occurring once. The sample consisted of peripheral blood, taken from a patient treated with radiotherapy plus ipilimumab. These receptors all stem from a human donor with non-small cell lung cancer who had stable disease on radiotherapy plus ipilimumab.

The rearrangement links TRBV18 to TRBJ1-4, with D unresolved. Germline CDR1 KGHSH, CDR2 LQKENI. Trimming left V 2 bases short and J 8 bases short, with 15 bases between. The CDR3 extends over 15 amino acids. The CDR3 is CASSPTQTFGEKLFF. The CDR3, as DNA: TGTGCCAGCTCACCAACCCAGACCTTTGGGGAAAAACTGTTTTTT.

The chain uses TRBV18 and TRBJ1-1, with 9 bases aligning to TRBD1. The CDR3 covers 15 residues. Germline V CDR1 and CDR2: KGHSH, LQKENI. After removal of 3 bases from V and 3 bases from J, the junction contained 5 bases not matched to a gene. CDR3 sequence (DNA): TGTGCCAGCTCACCGAACAGGGGGCTGGACACTGAAGCTTTCTTT. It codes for CASSPNRGLDTEAFF.

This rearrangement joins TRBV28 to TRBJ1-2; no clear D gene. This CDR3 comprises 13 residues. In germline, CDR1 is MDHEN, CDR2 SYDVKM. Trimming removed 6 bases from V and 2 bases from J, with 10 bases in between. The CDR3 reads CASRGMGNYGYTF. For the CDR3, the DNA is TGTGCCAGCAGGGGGATGGGGAACTATGGCTACACCTTC.

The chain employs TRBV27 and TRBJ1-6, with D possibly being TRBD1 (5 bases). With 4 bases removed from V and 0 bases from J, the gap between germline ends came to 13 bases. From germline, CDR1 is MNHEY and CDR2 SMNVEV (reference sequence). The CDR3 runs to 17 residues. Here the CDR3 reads CASSYSRVSSYNSPLHF. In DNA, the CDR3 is TGTGCCAGCAGTTACTCCAGGGTGAGCTCCTATAATTCACCCCTCCACTTT.

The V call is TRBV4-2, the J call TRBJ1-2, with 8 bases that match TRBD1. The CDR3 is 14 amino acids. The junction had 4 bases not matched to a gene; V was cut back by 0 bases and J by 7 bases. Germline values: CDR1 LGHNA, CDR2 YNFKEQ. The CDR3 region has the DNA TGTGCCAGCAGCCAAGATTCAGGGGGCGGTGGCTACACCTTC. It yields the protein CASSQDSGGGGYTF.

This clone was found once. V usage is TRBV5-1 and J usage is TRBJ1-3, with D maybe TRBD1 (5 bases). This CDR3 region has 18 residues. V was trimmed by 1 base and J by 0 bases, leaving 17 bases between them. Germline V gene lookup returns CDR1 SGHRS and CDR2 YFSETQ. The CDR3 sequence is CASSLRGRDLSSGNTIYF. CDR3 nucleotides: TGCGCCAGCAGCTTGCGGGGGAGGGACCTCTCCTCTGGAAACACCATATATTTT.

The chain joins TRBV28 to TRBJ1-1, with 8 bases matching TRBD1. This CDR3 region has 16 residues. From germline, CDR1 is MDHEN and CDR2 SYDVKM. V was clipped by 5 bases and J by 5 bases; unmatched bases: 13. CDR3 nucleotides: TGTGCCAGCAGTGGATACAGGGGGTCTGGGAGGACTGAAGCTTTCTTT. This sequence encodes CASSGYRGSGRTEAFF.

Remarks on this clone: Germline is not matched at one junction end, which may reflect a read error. CDR3 nucleotide sequence: TGTGCTAGCAGCCCGGGGGTCCCTACGAACACCGGGGAGCTGTTTTTT. This codes for CASSPGVPTNTGELFF. This chain uses TRBV7-7 with TRBJ2-2; tentative D call: TRBD2 (6 bases). Germline V gene data show CDR1 as SSHAT and CDR2 as FNYEAQ (reference sequence). The CDR3 spans 16 residues.

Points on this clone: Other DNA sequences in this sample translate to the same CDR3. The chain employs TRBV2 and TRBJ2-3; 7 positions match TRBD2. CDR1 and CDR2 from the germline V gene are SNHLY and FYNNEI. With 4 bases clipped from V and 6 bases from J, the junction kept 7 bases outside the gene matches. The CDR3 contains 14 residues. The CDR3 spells CASSVTGGADTQYF. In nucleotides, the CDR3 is TGTGCCAGCAGTGTTACGGGGGGAGCTGATACGCAGTATTTT.

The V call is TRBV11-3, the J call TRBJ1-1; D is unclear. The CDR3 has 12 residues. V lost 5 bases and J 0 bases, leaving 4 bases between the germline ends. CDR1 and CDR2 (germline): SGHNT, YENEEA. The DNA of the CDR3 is TGTGCCAGCAGCGGAATGAACACTGAAGCTTTCTTT. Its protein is CASSGMNTEAFF.

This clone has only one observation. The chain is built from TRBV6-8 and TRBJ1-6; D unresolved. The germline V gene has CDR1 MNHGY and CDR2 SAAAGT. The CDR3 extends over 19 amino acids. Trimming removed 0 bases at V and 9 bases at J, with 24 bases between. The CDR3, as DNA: TGTGCCAGCAGTTACTCCCCGCCCCGGATGGGCGGGCACTTTTCACCCCTCCACTTT. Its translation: CASSYSPPRMGGHFSPLHF.

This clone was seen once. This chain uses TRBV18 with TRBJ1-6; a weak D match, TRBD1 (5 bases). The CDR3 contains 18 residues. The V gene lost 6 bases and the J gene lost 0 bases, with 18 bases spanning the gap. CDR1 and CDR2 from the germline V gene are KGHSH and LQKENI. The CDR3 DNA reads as TGTGCCAGCTCGACCGGGACTGCCGGAAGCTCCTATAATTCACCCCTCCACTTT. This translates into CASSTGTAGSSYNSPLHF.

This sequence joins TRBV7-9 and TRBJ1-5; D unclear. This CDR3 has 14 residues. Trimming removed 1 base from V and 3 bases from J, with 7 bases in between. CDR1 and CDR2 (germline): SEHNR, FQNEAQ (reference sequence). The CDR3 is CASSLEALNQPQHF. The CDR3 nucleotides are TGTGCCAGCAGCTTAGAGGCACTCAATCAGCCCCAGCATTTT. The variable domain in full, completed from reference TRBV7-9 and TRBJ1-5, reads DTGVSQNPRHKITKRGQNVTFRCDPISEHNRLYWYRQTLGQGPEFLTYFQNEAQLEKSRLLSDRFSAERPKGSFSTLEIQRTEQGDSAMYLCASSLEALNQPQHFGDGTRLSIL.

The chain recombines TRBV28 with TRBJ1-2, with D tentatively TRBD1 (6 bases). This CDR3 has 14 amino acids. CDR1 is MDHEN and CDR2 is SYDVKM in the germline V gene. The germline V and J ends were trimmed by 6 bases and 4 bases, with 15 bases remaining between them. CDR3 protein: CASRITGTLYGYTF. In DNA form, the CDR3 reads TGTGCCAGCAGGATAACAGGGACCCTCTATGGCTACACCTTC.

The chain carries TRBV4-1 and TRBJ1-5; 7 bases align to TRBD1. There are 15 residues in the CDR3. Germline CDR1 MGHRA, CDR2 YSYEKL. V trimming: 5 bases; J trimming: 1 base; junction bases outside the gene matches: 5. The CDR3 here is CASSSQGGSNQPQHF. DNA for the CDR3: TGCGCCAGCAGCTCCCAGGGGGGGAGCAATCAGCCCCAGCATTTT.

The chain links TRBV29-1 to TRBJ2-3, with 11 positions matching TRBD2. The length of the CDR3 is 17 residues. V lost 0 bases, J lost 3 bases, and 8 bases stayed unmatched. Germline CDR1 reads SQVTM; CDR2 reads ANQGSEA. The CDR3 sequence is CSVEEGLAGGRTDTQYF. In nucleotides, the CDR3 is TGCAGCGTTGAAGAAGGGCTAGCGGGAGGAAGGACAGATACGCAGTATTTT.